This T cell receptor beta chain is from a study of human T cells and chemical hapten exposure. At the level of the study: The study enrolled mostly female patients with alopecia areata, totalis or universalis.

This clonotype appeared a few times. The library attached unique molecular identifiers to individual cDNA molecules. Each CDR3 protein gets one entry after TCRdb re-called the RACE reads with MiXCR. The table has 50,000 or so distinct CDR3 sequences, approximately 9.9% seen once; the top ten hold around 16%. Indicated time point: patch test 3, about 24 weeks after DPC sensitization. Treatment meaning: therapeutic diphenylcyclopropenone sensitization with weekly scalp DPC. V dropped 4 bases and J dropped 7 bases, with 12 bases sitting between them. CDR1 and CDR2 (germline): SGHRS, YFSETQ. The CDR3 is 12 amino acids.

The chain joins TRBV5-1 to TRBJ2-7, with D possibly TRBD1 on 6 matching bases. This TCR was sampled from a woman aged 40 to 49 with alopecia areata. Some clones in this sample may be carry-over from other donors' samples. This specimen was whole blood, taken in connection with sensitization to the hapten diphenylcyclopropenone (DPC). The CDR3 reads CASSPSQGEQYF. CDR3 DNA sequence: TGCGCCAGCAGCCCCTCCCAGGGGGAGCAGTACTTC.